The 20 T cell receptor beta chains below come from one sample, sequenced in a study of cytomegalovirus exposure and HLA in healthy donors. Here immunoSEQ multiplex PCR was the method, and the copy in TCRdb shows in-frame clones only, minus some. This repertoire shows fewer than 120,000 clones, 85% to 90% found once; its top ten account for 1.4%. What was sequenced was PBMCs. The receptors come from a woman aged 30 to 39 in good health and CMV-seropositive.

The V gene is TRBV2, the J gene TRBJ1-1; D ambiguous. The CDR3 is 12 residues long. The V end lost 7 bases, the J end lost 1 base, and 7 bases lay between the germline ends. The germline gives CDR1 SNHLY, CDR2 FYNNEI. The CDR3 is CASKNGNTEAFF. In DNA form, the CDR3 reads TGTGCCAGCAAGAACGGGAACACTGAAGCTTTCTTT.

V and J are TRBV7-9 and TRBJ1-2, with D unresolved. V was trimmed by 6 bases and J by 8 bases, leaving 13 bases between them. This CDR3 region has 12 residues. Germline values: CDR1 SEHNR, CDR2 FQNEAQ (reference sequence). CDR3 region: CASRDGLGGYTF. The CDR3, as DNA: TGTGCCAGCAGGGATGGACTGGGCGGCTACACCTTC.

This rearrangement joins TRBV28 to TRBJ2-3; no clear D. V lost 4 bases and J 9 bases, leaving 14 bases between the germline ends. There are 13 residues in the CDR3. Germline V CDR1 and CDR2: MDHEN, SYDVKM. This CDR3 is CASSSLPVRTQYF. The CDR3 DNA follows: TGTGCCAGCAGTTCCCTACCGGTTAGAACGCAGTATTTT.

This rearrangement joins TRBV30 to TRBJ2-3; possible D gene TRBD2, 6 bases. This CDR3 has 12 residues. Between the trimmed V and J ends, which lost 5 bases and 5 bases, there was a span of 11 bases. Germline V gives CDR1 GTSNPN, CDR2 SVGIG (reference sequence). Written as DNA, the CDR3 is TGTGCCTGGCATGAGGGAGGAGATACGCAGTATTTT. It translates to CAWHEGGDTQYF.

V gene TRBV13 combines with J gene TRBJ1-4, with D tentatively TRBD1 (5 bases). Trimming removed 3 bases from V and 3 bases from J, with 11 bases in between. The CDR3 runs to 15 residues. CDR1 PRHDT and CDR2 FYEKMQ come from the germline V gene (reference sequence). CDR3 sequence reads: CASSFSQGSNEKLFF. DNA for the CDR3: TGTGCCAGCAGCTTTTCGCAGGGATCTAATGAAAAACTGTTTTTT.

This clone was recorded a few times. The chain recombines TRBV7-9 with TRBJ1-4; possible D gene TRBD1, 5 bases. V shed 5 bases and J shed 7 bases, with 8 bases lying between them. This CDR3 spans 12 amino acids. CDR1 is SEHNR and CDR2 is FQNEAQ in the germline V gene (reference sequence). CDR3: CASSAQGEKLFF. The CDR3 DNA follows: TGTGCCAGCAGCGCTCAGGGTGAAAAACTGTTTTTT.

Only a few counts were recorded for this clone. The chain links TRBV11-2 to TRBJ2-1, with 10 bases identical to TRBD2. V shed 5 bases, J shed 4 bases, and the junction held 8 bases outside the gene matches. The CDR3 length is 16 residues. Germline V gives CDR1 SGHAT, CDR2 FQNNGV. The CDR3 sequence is CASSRGGLAVYNEQFF. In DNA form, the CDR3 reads TGTGCCAGCAGCCGCGGCGGACTAGCGGTATACAATGAGCAGTTCTTC.

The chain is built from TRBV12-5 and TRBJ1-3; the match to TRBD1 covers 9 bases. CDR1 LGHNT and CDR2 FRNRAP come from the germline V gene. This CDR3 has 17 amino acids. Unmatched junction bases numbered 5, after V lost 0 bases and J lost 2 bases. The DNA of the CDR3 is TGTGCTAGTGGTTTGGTACTGGACAGGGGAGCTGGAAACACCATATATTTT. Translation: CASGLVLDRGAGNTIYF.

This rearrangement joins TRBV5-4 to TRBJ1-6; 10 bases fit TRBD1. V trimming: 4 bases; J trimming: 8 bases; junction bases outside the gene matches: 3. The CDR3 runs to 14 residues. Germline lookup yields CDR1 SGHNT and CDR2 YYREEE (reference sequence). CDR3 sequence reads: CASSTGQGDSPLHF. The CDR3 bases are TGTGCCAGCAGCACCGGACAGGGGGATTCACCCCTCCACTTT.

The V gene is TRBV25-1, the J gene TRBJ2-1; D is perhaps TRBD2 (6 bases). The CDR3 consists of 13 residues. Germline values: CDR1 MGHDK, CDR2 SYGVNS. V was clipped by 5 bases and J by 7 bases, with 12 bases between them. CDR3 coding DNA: TGTGCCAGCAGTAAAGCGGGCGGAAATGAGCAGTTCTTC. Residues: CASSKAGGNEQFF.

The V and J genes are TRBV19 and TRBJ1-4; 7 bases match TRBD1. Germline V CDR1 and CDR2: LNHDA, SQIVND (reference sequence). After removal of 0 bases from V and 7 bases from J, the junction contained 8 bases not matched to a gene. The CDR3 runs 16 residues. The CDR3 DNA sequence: TGTGCCAGTAGTATAGATGGGACAGTATGGGCTGAAAAACTGTTTTTT. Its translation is CASSIDGTVWAEKLFF. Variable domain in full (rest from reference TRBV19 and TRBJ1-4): DGGITQSPKYLFRKEGQNVTLSCEQNLNHDAMYWYRQDPGQGLRLIYYSQIVNDFQKGDIAEGYSVSREKKESFPLTVTSAQKNPTAFYLCASSIDGTVWAEKLFFGSGTQLSVL.

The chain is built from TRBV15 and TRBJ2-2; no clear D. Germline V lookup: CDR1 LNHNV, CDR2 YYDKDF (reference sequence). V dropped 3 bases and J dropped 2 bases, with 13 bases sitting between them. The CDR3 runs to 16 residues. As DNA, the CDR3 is TGTGCCACCAGCAGGGAATCCGGGTCTAACACCGGGGAGCTGTTTTTT. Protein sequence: CATSRESGSNTGELFF. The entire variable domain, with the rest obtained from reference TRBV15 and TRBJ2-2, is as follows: DAMVIQNPRYQVTQFGKPVTLSCSQTLNHNVMYWYQQKSSQAPKLLFHYYDKDFNNEADTPDNFQSRRPNTSFCFLDIRSPGLGDTAMYLCATSRESGSNTGELFFGEGSRLTVL.

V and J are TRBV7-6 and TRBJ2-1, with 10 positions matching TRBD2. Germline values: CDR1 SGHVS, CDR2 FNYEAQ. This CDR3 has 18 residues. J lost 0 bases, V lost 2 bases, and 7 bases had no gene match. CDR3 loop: CASSLISSGSFSYNEQFF. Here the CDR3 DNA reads TGTGCCAGCAGCTTAATATCTAGCGGGAGTTTCTCCTACAATGAGCAGTTCTTC.

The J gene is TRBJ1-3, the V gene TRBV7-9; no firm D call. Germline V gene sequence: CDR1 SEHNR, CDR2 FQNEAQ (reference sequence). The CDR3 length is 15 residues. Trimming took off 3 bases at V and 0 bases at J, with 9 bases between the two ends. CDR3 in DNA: TGTGCCAGCAGCTTTAGTACGAGCTCTGGAAACACCATATATTTT. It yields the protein CASSFSTSSGNTIYF.

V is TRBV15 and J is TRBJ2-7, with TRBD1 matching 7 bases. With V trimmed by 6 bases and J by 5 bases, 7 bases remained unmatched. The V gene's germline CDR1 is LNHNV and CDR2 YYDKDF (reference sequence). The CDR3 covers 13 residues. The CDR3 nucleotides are TGTGCCACCAGAATGACAGGGCGACACGAGCAGTACTTC. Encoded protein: CATRMTGRHEQYF.

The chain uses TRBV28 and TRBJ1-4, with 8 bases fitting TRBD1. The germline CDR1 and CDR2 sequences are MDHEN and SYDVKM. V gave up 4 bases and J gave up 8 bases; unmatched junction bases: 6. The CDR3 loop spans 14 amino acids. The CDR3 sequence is CASSSGTGKEKLFF. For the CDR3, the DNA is TGTGCCAGCAGTTCAGGGACAGGAAAGGAAAAACTGTTTTTT. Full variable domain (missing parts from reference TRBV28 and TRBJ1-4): DVKVTQSSRYLVKRTGEKVFLECVQDMDHENMFWYRQDPGLGLRLIYFSYDVKMKEKGDIPEGYSVSREKKERFSLILESASTNQTSMYLCASSSGTGKEKLFFGSGTQLSVL.

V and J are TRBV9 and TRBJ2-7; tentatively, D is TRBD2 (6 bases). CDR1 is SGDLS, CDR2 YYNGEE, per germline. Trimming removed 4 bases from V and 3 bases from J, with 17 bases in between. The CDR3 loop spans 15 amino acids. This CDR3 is CASSHAGQEDYEQYF. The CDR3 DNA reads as TGTGCCAGCAGCCACGCGGGGCAGGAGGACTACGAGCAGTACTTC.

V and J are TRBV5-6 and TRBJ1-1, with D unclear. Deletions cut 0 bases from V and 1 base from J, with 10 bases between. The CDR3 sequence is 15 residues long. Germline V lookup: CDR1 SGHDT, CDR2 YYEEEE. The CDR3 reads CASSLGGQANTEAFF. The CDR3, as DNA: TGTGCCAGCAGCTTGGGCGGGCAGGCGAACACTGAAGCTTTCTTT.

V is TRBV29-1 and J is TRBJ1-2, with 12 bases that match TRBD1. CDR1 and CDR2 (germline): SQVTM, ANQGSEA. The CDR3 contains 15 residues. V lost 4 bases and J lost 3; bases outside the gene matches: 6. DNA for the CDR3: TGCAGCGTTGGGGGACAGGGGGCTTCGGACTATGGCTACACCTTC. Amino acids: CSVGGQGASDYGYTF.

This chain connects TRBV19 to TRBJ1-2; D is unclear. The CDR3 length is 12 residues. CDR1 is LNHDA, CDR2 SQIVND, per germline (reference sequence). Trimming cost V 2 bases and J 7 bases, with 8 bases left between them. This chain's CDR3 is CASSIQVGGYTF. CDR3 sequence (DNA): TGTGCCAGTAGTATACAGGTCGGTGGCTACACCTTC.